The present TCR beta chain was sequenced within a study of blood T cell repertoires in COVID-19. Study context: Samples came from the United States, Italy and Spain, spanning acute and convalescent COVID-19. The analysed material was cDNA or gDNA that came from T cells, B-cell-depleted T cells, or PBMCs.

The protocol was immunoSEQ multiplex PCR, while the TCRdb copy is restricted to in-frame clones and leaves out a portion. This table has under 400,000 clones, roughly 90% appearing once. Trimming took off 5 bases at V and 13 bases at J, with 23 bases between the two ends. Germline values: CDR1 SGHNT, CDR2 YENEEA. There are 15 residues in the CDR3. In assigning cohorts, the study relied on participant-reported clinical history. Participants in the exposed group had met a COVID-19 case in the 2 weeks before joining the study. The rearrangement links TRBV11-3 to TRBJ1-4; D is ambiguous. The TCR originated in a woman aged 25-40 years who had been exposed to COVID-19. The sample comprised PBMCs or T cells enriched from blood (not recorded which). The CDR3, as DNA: TGTGCCAGCAGCCCGGGAGTCGGCTCGGAGTCACGACTGTTTTTT. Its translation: CASSPGVGSESRLFF.